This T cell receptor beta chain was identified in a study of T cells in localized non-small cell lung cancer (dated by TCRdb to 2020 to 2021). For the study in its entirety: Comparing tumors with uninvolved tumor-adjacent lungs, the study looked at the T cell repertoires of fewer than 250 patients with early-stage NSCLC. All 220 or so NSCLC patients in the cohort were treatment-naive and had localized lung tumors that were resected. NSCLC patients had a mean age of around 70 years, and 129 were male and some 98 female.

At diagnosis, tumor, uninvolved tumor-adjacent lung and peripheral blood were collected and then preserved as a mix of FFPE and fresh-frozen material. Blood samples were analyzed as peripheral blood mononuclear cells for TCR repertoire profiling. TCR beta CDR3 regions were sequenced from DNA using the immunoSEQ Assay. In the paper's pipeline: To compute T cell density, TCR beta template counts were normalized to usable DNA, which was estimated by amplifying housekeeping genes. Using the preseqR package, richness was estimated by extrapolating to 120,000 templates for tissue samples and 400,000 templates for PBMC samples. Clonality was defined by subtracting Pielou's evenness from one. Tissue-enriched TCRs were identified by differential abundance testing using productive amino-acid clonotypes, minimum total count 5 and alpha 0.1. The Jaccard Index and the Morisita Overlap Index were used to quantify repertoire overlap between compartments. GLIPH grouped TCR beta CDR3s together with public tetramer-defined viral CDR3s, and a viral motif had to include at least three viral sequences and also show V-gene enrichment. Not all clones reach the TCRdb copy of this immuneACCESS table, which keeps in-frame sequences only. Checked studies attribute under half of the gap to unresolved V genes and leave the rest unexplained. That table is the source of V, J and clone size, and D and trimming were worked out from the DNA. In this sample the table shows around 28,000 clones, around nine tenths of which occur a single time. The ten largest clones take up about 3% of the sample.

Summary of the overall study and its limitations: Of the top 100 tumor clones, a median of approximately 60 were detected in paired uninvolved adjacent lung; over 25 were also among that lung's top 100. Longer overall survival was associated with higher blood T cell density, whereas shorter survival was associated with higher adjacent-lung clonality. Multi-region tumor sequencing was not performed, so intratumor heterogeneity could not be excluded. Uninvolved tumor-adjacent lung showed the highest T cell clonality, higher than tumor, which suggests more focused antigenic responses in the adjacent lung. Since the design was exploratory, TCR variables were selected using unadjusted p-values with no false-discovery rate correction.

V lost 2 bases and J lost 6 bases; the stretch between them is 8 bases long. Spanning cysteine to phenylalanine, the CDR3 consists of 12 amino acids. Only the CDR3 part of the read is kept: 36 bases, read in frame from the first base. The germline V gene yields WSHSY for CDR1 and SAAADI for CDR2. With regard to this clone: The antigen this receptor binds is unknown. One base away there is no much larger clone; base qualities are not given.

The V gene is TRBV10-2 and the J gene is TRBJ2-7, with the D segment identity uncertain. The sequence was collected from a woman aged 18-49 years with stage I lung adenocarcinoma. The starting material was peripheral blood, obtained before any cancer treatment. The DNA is TGCGCCAGCAGTGAGCCCGTGGGCGAGCAGTACTTC. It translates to CASSEPVGEQYF.